These T cell receptor beta chains were read from a single sample in a study of cytomegalovirus exposure and HLA in healthy donors. Profiling relied on immunoSEQ multiplex PCR, and the TCRdb table lists in-frame clones only, not all of them. The data hold roughly 97,000 clones, with nearly 80% observed a single time. The sample taken for sequencing was PBMCs. These receptor sequences come from a man aged 60 to 69 in good health and CMV-seropositive. Both conserved end residues are part of each CDR3.

cdr3_length j_call v_call cdr3_aa
15 TRBJ1-1 TRBV5-1 CASSLAGTGAHEAFF
12 TRBJ2-5 TRBV30 CAWSRGGETQYF
13 TRBJ2-5 TRBV27 CASRLMGSETQYF
15 TRBJ1-1 TRBV5-1 CASSGGTGVETEAFF
15 TRBJ1-3 TRBV7-9 CASSLTWGSGNTIYF
14 TRBJ1-1 TRBV6-5 CATLPGTINTEAFF
15 TRBJ1-2 TRBV5-1 CASSPRDRPYYGYTF
14 TRBJ2-3 TRBV11-1 CASSRRAGTDTQYF
14 TRBJ1-1 TRBV7-2 CASSSTALGTEAFF
16 TRBJ1-3 TRBV4-2 CASSLDLALKGNTIYF
13 TRBJ2-7 TRBV6-6 CATGQGPSYEQYF
16 TRBJ2-5 TRBV14 CASSLRTGRDQETQYF
15 TRBJ1-1 TRBV7-3 CASSLIPGLGSEAFF
14 TRBJ2-5 TRBV5-4 CASSLERGPRAQYF
15 TRBJ1-4 TRBV5-6 CASSLRRQGVEKLFF
15 TRBJ1-1 TRBV21-1 CASSKGGRQRTEAFF
16 TRBJ2-6 TRBV6-1 CASSESPGAGANVLTF
15 TRBJ2-1 TRBV5-1 CASSLDASSYNEQFF
16 TRBJ1-1 TRBV18 CASSLPGQGPDTEAFF
15 TRBJ2-7 TRBV7-3 CASSLSGLPTYEQYF
13 TRBJ1-3 TRBV5-1 CASSVDTGNTIYF
15 TRBJ1-4 TRBV11-2 CASSFSGDTNEKLFF
14 TRBJ1-5 TRBV27 CAGKRVLTDQPQHF
15 TRBJ2-3 TRBV15 CATSRKTDFTDTQYF
15 TRBJ2-1 TRBV18 CASSSGTSGGNEQFF
17 TRBJ1-4 TRBV27 CASSLSLQGGRREKLFF
15 TRBJ1-3 TRBV5-4 CASSRDSRSGNTIYF
20 TRBJ2-1 TRBV9 CASSVGGALLGLVGYNEQFF
15 TRBJ2-7 TRBV7-8 CASSLGTSSSYEQYF
15 TRBJ2-7 TRBV28 CASITPASGGYEQYF
16 TRBJ2-4 TRBV5-6 CASSVDRTLAKNIQYF
19 TRBJ1-5 TRBV4-1 CASSQTPHQGHGNNQPQHF
16 TRBJ2-1 TRBV2 CASSEGPSDTYNEQFF
14 TRBJ1-1 TRBV6-1 CASSVSPRLTEAFF
16 TRBJ2-5 TRBV5-1 CASSSGLAGGQETQYF
14 TRBJ1-2 TRBV27 CASSFDRETYGYTF
14 TRBJ1-1 TRBV5-1 CASSANRGQTEAFF
14 TRBJ2-7 TRBV29-1 CSVGPLGGPGEQYF
16 TRBJ2-3 TRBV18 CASSPLDRGNTDTQYF
15 TRBJ1-2 TRBV28 CASSSGTGTNYGYTF
14 TRBJ2-5 TRBV28 CASVIAGGLETQYF
16 TRBJ2-2 TRBV9 CASSARDRGKTGELFF
15 TRBJ2-5 TRBV6-1 CASKPLAGTGVTQYF
15 TRBJ2-3 TRBV28 CASSLGAGVTDTQYF
15 TRBJ2-2 TRBV18 CASSAHPRGTGELFF
18 TRBJ2-2 TRBV7-3 CASSLTGGLYSNTGELFF
13 TRBJ2-7 TRBV7-2 CASLGDSSYEQYF
14 TRBJ2-1 TRBV5-6 CASSRSALYNEQFF
15 TRBJ2-5 TRBV7-6 CASSSYRGTVETQYF
16 TRBJ2-3 TRBV18 CASSPLGPGDTDTQYF
18 TRBJ2-2 TRBV4-3 CASSQTGAGGADTGELFF
13 TRBJ1-1 TRBV6-1 CASTRQDNTEAFF
18 TRBJ2-3 TRBV19 CASTYSPPTSGGPNTQYF
13 TRBJ1-2 TRBV7-7 CASSLILNYGYTF
18 TRBJ2-1 TRBV4-2 CASSQESRSRGVYNEQFF
14 TRBJ2-2 TRBV29-1 CSVELLARTGELFF
15 TRBJ2-7 TRBV4-2 CASSQERGFAYEQYF